This TCR beta chain was captured by sequencing in a study of cytomegalovirus exposure and HLA in healthy donors. Researchers ran the PCR with 60 Vbeta and 13 Jbeta primers. The repertoire was sequenced with immunoSEQ multiplex PCR; TCRdb's copy has only in-frame clones and lacks some. The sample lists about 150,000 clones, approximately 80% occurring once. Germline CDR1 LNHDA, CDR2 SQIVND (reference sequence). The CDR3 loop spans 12 amino acids. The V gene lost 4 bases and the J gene lost 3 bases, with 7 bases spanning the gap. The sequence was collected from a man aged 35-49 years in good health and CMV-seronegative. What was sequenced was PBMCs. This rearrangement joins TRBV19 to TRBJ2-7; a possible D gene is TRBD1 (6 bases). The CDR3 DNA sequence: TGTGCCAGTAGTAAACAGGGCTACGAGCAGTACTTC. Its translation: CASSKQGYEQYF.